The next 22 T cell receptor beta chains were all read from a single sample in a study of cytomegalovirus exposure and HLA in healthy donors. The data were produced by immunoSEQ multiplex PCR, yet TCRdb's version contains in-frame clones alone and is incomplete. The top ten hold roughly an eighth of the sample, which has 200,000 to 250,000 clones, approximately 88% seen once. Sequencing was done on a sample of PBMCs. The source is a woman aged 25-40 years in good health and CMV-seropositive.

As to this clone: Other DNA sequences in the sample encode the same CDR3. The J gene is TRBJ1-5, the V gene TRBV27; D gene ambiguous. The CDR3 covers 13 residues. V dropped 0 bases and J dropped 0 bases, with 0 bases sitting between them. Looked up from germline, CDR1 is MNHEY and CDR2 is SMNVEV (reference sequence). This chain's CDR3 is CASSLSSNQPQHF. The DNA of the CDR3 is TGTGCCAGCAGTTTATCTAGCAATCAGCCCCAGCATTTT.

This clone was found once. The chain couples TRBV10-2 to TRBJ1-5, with D unresolved. V dropped 4 bases and J dropped 5 bases, with 12 bases sitting between them. The germline CDR1 and CDR2 sequences are WSHSY and SAAADI. The length of the CDR3 is 14 residues. The CDR3 nucleotides are TGCGCCAGCAGTGCGTACAATGTCGATCAGCCCCAGCATTTT. Its protein product is CASSAYNVDQPQHF.

V and J are TRBV19 and TRBJ1-1; 10 positions match TRBD1. This CDR3 region has 16 residues. Trimming at V came to 11 bases and at J to 1 base, leaving 13 bases not matched to a gene. CDR1 LNHDA and CDR2 SQIVND come from the germline V gene (reference sequence). The CDR3 loop is CASTLPGDRGNTEAFF. Written as DNA, the CDR3 is TGTGCCTCCACCTTACCAGGGGACAGGGGGAACACTGAAGCTTTCTTT.

The rearrangement joins TRBV15 to TRBJ2-1; 12 positions match TRBD2. CDR1 is LNHNV, CDR2 YYDKDF, per germline (reference sequence). The V segment lost 0 bases and the J segment 5 bases; nucleotides outside the gene matches: 5. This CDR3 spans 17 amino acids. The CDR3 region is CATSRDLLAGGDNEQFF. The CDR3 coding sequence is TGTGCCACCAGCAGAGACCTGCTAGCGGGAGGGGACAATGAGCAGTTCTTC.

The chain is built from TRBV11-2 and TRBJ1-1, with unresolved D. Trimming stripped 1 base from V and 5 bases from J, with 14 bases between. Germline CDR1 and CDR2: SGHAT and FQNNGV. This CDR3 region has 15 residues. The CDR3 is CASSLGPPLGTEAFF. The CDR3 nucleotides are TGTGCCAGCAGCTTAGGTCCACCCTTGGGTACTGAAGCTTTCTTT.

The chain couples TRBV28 to TRBJ2-6; D not resolved. CDR3 length: 16 amino acids. Germline V gene sequence: CDR1 MDHEN, CDR2 SYDVKM. Trimming left V 2 bases short and J 0 bases short, with 8 bases between. CDR3 region: CASSLGQLSGANVLTF. As DNA, the CDR3 is TGTGCCAGCAGTTTAGGGCAACTCTCTGGGGCCAACGTCCTGACTTTC.

This chain uses TRBV7-6 with TRBJ2-7; no definite D call. The CDR3 is made up of 12 amino acids. V lost 6 bases and J lost 6, with 12 bases in between. CDR1 and CDR2 (germline): SGHVS, FNYEAQ. Here the CDR3 reads CASSPPAGEQYF. The CDR3, as DNA: TGTGCCAGCAGTCCCCCCGCCGGCGAGCAGTACTTC. Full variable domain (outside the CDR3, taken from reference TRBV7-6 and TRBJ2-7): GAGVSQSPRYKVTKRGQDVALRCDPISGHVSLYWYRQALGQGPEFLTYFNYEAQQDKSGLPNDRFSAERPEGSISTLTIQRTEQRDSAMYRCASSPPAGEQYFGPGTRLTVT.

The chain employs TRBV5-1 and TRBJ2-1; D might be TRBD1 (5 bases). The length of the CDR3 is 14 residues. CDR1 and CDR2 from the germline V gene are SGHRS and YFSETQ. The V end was cut by 3 bases, the J end by 6 bases, with 13 bases between. The CDR3 nucleotides are TGCGCCAGCAGCTCAGGGATCCTGACCAATGAGCAGTTCTTC. The encoded protein is CASSSGILTNEQFF.

The V gene is TRBV2, the J gene TRBJ1-2; 11 nucleotides align to TRBD1. The germline V gene has CDR1 SNHLY and CDR2 FYNNEI. CDR3 size: 14 residues. The ends lost 4 bases at V and 6 bases at J; junction bases unmatched: 4. CDR3 DNA: TGTGCCAGCAGTGTAGGACAGGGGGCGCATGGCTACACCTTC. This sequence encodes CASSVGQGAHGYTF.

The J gene is TRBJ1-1, the V gene TRBV5-1, with no clear D. CDR1 is SGHRS, CDR2 YFSETQ, per germline. Trimming took off 0 bases at V and 7 bases at J, with 10 bases between the two ends. The CDR3 runs to 13 residues. CDR3 sequence: CASSLALDGEAFF. In DNA, the CDR3 is TGCGCCAGCAGCTTGGCTTTGGACGGTGAAGCTTTCTTT.

This clone was seen more than once but under ten times. This chain connects TRBV2 to TRBJ1-1; tentatively, D is TRBD1 (5 bases). The CDR3 is made up of 14 amino acids. The ends were cut back, 7 bases at V and 4 bases at J, with 16 bases in the middle. Germline-derived CDR1 and CDR2 are SNHLY and FYNNEI. The CDR3 coding sequence is TGTGCCAGCAAGAGGGACCAAGCGGGCACTGAAGCTTTCTTT. Protein sequence: CASKRDQAGTEAFF. Looking up the rest from reference TRBV2 and TRBJ1-1 gives the full variable domain: EPEVTQTPSHQVTQMGQEVILRCVPISNHLYFYWYRQILGQKVEFLVSFYNNEISEKSEIFDDQFSVERPDGSNFTLKIRSTKLEDSAMYFCASKRDQAGTEAFFGQGTRLTVV.

V gene TRBV18 combines with J gene TRBJ2-3, with TRBD1 identical over 7 bases. With V trimmed by 2 bases and J by 15 bases, 14 bases remained unmatched. Germline CDR1 is KGHSH and CDR2 is LQKENI. The CDR3 has 14 residues. DNA for the CDR3: TGTGCCAGCTCACCAACAGGGGATCGTGGAGTGATCTATTTT. The encoded protein is CASSPTGDRGVIYF.

The chain couples TRBV29-1 to TRBJ2-3, with 10 bases fitting TRBD2. Germline lookup yields CDR1 SQVTM and CDR2 ANQGSEA. J lost 4 bases, V lost 7 bases, and 11 bases had no gene match. The CDR3 is 15 residues long. The CDR3 reads CSAGTLAGASDTQYF. CDR3 bases: TGCAGCGCGGGAACGCTAGCGGGAGCCTCAGATACGCAGTATTTT.

The J gene is TRBJ1-2, the V gene TRBV7-9, with D maybe TRBD1 (6 bases). This CDR3 region has 14 residues. The germline gives CDR1 SEHNR, CDR2 FQNEAQ (reference sequence). The ends were cut back, 2 bases at V and 3 bases at J, with 10 bases in the middle. CDR3 nucleotide sequence: TGTGCCAGCAGCTTACAGGGGACTGACTATGGCTACACCTTC. Protein: CASSLQGTDYGYTF.

This chain links TRBV30 with TRBJ2-3; no reliable D call. The CDR3 extends over 13 amino acids. The V gene lost 7 bases and the J gene lost 0 bases, with 11 bases spanning the gap. Germline V gene data show CDR1 as GTSNPN and CDR2 as SVGIG (reference sequence). The CDR3 is CAFHGRSTDTQYF. DNA of the CDR3: TGTGCCTTCCATGGTAGAAGCACAGATACGCAGTATTTT.

The chain carries TRBV2 and TRBJ1-2, with TRBD1 matching 8 bases. Germline CDR1 SNHLY, CDR2 FYNNEI. V dropped 6 bases and J dropped 4; count of bases not matched to a gene: 10. The CDR3 is 15 amino acids. For the CDR3, the DNA is TGTGCCAGCAGAGAGACCCAGGGGGCGGGCTATGGCTACACCTTC. Residues: CASRETQGAGYGYTF.

V is TRBV6-5 and J is TRBJ2-7, with TRBD1 matching over 11 bases. Germline V gene data show CDR1 as MNHEY and CDR2 as SVGAGI. J lost 11 bases, V lost 4 bases, and 4 bases had no gene match. The CDR3 covers 12 residues. Here the CDR3 reads CASSSGQGAKYF. The CDR3 DNA reads as TGTGCCAGCAGTTCCGGACAGGGGGCAAAGTACTTC.

The genes are TRBV9 and TRBJ2-5, with 8 bases lining up with TRBD1. This CDR3 is 15 amino acids long. CDR1 is SGDLS, CDR2 YYNGEE, per germline. V lost 0 bases to trimming and J lost 3 bases; unmatched junction nucleotides: 4. CDR3 residues: CASSVGLTGEETQYF. The CDR3 nucleotides read TGTGCCAGCAGCGTAGGGTTGACAGGGGAAGAGACCCAGTACTTC.

This chain links TRBV30 with TRBJ1-2; 8 bases are a match to TRBD1. Germline CDR1 GTSNPN, CDR2 SVGIG (reference sequence). The CDR3 sequence is 12 residues long. Trimming at V came to 5 bases and at J to 6 bases, leaving 5 bases not matched to a gene. The CDR3 sequence is CAWESGGDGYTF. Here the CDR3 DNA reads TGTGCCTGGGAATCAGGGGGCGATGGCTACACCTTC.

The chain has TRBV7-2 and TRBJ1-2, with no clear D. CDR1 is SGHTA, CDR2 FQGNSA, per germline. Trimming shortened V by 4 bases and J by 4 bases, and 13 bases separated the two germline ends. The CDR3 contains 14 residues. The CDR3 sequence: CASSSQRGSYGYTF. The CDR3 DNA follows: TGTGCCAGCAGCTCACAGCGGGGTTCCTATGGCTACACCTTC.

The rearrangement links TRBV13 to TRBJ2-7, with 9 bases matching TRBD1. The germline V gene encodes CDR1 PRHDT and CDR2 FYEKMQ (reference sequence). With V trimmed by 5 bases and J by 7 bases, 6 bases remained unmatched. The CDR3 contains 13 residues. CDR3 sequence reads: CASSNRDRAEQYF. CDR3 DNA: TGTGCCAGCAGCAATAGGGACAGGGCTGAGCAGTACTTC.

The chain employs TRBV29-1 and TRBJ2-2; no definite D call. The ends were cut back, 4 bases at V and 2 bases at J, with 8 bases in the middle. CDR3 length: 13 amino acids. The germline V gene has CDR1 SQVTM and CDR2 ANQGSEA. The CDR3 coding sequence is TGCAGCGTTGTCGACCTAAACACCGGGGAGCTGTTTTTT. The encoded protein is CSVVDLNTGELFF.